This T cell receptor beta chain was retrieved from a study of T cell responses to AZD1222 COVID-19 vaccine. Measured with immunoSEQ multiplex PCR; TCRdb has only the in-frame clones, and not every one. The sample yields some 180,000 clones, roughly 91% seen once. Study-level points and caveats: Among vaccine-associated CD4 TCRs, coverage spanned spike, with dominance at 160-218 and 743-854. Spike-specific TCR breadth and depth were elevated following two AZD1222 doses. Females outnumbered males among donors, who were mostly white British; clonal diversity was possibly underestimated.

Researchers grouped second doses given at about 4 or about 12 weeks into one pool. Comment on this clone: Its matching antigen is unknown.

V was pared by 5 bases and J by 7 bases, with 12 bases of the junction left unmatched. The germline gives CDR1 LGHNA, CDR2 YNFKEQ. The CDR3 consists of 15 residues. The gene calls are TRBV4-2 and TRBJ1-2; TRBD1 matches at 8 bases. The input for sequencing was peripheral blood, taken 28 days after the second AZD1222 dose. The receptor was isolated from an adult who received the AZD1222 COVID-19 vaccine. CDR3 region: CASSDSGQGAFGYTF. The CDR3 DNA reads TGTGCCAGCAGCGACTCGGGTCAGGGGGCTTTTGGCTACACCTTC.